These T cell receptor beta chains were read from a single sample in a study of blood T cell repertoires in COVID-19. Clones were sequenced by immunoSEQ multiplex PCR, and TCRdb holds only the in-frame ones, with some missing. This table holds approximately 200,000 clones, roughly 88% found once. Sequenced sample: peripheral blood. These receptors were taken from a human donor with active or convalescent COVID-19. The donor label of this sample is uncertain. Both conserved end residues are part of each CDR3. A D gene is named only where the DNA matches it firmly. Only some rows state a clone size, as once, few, many or a class for expanded clones.

J gene	D gene	V gene	clone size	CDR3 DNA	CDR3 protein
TRBJ2-5	NA	TRBV5-1	NA	TGCGCCAGCAGCTTGGTAAGCGGGACCCAGTACTTC	CASSLVSGTQYF
TRBJ1-1	NA	TRBV18	NA	TGTGCCAGCTCGCGGCAGAGGGGAACTCGGGGGACTGAAGCTTTCTTT	CASSRQRGTRGTEAFF
TRBJ2-3	TRBD2	TRBV29-1	once	TGCAGCGTTGAGTCTAGCGGGAGAGATACGCAGTATTTT	CSVESSGRDTQYF
TRBJ1-2	NA	TRBV6-5	NA	TGTGCCAGCAGCCACGACCGAGGCTATGGCTACACCTTC	CASSHDRGYGYTF
TRBJ2-2	TRBD2	TRBV2	NA	TGTGCCAGCCAAGAAACTAGCGGGAGAAGTAACGGGGAGCTGTTTTTT	CASQETSGRSNGELFF
TRBJ2-5	TRBD1	TRBV28	NA	TGTGCCAGCATCAAGGACAGGGCTGGGACCCAGTACTTC	CASIKDRAGTQYF
TRBJ2-7	TRBD1	TRBV6-2/TRBV6-3	NA	TGTGCCAGCAGTTACTTTGGACAGGGCCACGAGCAGTACTTC	CASSYFGQGHEQYF
TRBJ1-5	TRBD1	TRBV19	NA	TGTGCCAGTAGACCGGGACAGGGTGAACAGCCCCAGCATTTT	CASRPGQGEQPQHF
TRBJ1-5	TRBD1	TRBV7-6	few	TGTGCCAGCAGCTTCGGCGACAGGGGAAATCAGCCCCAGCATTTT	CASSFGDRGNQPQHF
TRBJ2-5	TRBD1	TRBV28	NA	TGTGCCAGCAGTCCCTGGACAGGGGGCGCGGGGGGGTCCCAAGAGACCCAGTACTTC	CASSPWTGGAGGSQETQYF
TRBJ2-7	NA	TRBV19	NA	TGTGCCACAACAAGCGGTTCCTACGAGCAGTACTTC	CATTSGSYEQYF
TRBJ2-5	TRBD2	TRBV9	NA	TGTGCCAGCAGTCCCTCCGGGCGGGGGACGGTGACCCAGTACTTC	CASSPSGRGTVTQYF
TRBJ2-3	TRBD2	TRBV5-4	NA	TGTGCCAGCAGCTTGGCAAGCGGGGCCCACACAGATACGCAGTATTTT	CASSLASGAHTDTQYF
TRBJ2-2	TRBD1	TRBV6-2/TRBV6-3	NA	TGTGCCAGCACCCCCCCCGGGACAGACACCGGGGAGCTGTTTTTT	CASTPPGTDTGELFF
TRBJ2-2	TRBD1	TRBV18	NA	TGTGCCAGCTCACCAGGGACAGGATCCGGGGAGCTGTTTTTT	CASSPGTGSGELFF
TRBJ2-3	NA	TRBV18	NA	TGTGCCAGCTCACCCTCGCCGATCGAGGCAGATACGCAGTATTTT	CASSPSPIEADTQYF
TRBJ1-1	NA	TRBV12-3/TRBV12-4	NA	TGTGCCAGCAGCCAAAACACTGAAGCTTTCTTT	CASSQNTEAFF
TRBJ2-7	NA	TRBV4-3	NA	TGCGCCAGCAGCCAATCACCGGGAAACTACGAGCAGTACTTC	CASSQSPGNYEQYF
TRBJ1-5	NA	TRBV19	NA	TGTGCCAGTAGTATAACGGGGGGCTCGAAACAGCCCCAGCATTTT	CASSITGGSKQPQHF
TRBJ1-2	NA	TRBV11-2	NA	TGTGCCAGCAGCTTAAATCCCAGCTACACCTTC	CASSLNPSYTF
TRBJ1-5	NA	TRBV6-1	few	TGTGCCAGCAGTGGGGCGGGGAGCAATCAGCCCCAGCATTTT	CASSGAGSNQPQHF
TRBJ1-4	NA	TRBV12-5	few	TGTGCTAGTGGCCACGACAGCACTAATGAAAAACTGTTTTTT	CASGHDSTNEKLFF
TRBJ2-7	NA	TRBV3-1/TRBV3-2	NA	TGTGCCAGCAGCCAACAACAGGCCGAATCCTACGAGCAGTACTTC	CASSQQQAESYEQYF
TRBJ2-1	TRBD2	TRBV2	NA	TGTGCCAGCAGCGTCATAGCGGGAGCCTACAATGAGCAGTTCTTC	CASSVIAGAYNEQFF
TRBJ2-1	NA	TRBV30	NA	TGTGCCTGGAAAGGAAGGCAGTTCGGGAATGAGCAGTTCTTC	CAWKGRQFGNEQFF
TRBJ2-7	NA	TRBV2	many	TGTGCCAGCAGTGAATCAGGGGTCGGCGAGCAGTACTTC	CASSESGVGEQYF
TRBJ2-5	TRBD1	TRBV7-9	NA	TGTGCCAGCAGCCCGGGACAGGGAGAGACCCAGTACTTC	CASSPGQGETQYF
TRBJ2-7	NA	TRBV30	NA	TGTGCCTGGGGGGGCAGGGGCTCATACGAGCAGTACTTC	CAWGGRGSYEQYF
TRBJ2-7	TRBD2	TRBV3-1/TRBV3-2	NA	TGTGCCAGCAGCTATACAGCGGGAGCGGGTGAGCAGTACTTC	CASSYTAGAGEQYF
TRBJ2-7	NA	TRBV30	once	TGTGCCTTTTCGGGACACCGAACCTACGAGCAGTACTTC	CAFSGHRTYEQYF
TRBJ2-1	NA	TRBV2	NA	TGTGCCAGCAGTTTCGGGGACAATGAGCAGTTCTTC	CASSFGDNEQFF
TRBJ2-5	TRBD2	TRBV11-3	NA	TGTGCCAGCAGCCCCAGGGGGCTAGCGGGAGTTGAGACCCAGTACTTC	CASSPRGLAGVETQYF
TRBJ2-4	NA	TRBV28	NA	TGTGCCAGCAGTGACCTCAGGGGGGACATTCAGTACTTC	CASSDLRGDIQYF
TRBJ2-7	NA	TRBV19	NA	TGTGCCAGTAGTCCCGGACTATACGAGCAGTACTTC	CASSPGLYEQYF
TRBJ2-7	TRBD1	TRBV5-4	NA	TGTGCCAGCAGCCCTCTTACTCCGGGACAGGGAACATACGAGCAGTACTTC	CASSPLTPGQGTYEQYF
TRBJ1-2	NA	TRBV28	once	TGTGCCAGCAGCCTCCCAGGCAAGTCCGTCTATGGCTACACCTTC	CASSLPGKSVYGYTF
TRBJ1-6	NA	TRBV15	NA	TGTGCCACCAGCAGAGTCGAGGGAAGGGCTAGTAATTCACCCCTCCACTTT	CATSRVEGRASNSPLHF
TRBJ2-7	TRBD2	TRBV19	few	TGTGCCAGTAAGTGGTCGGGGACTAGCGGGTACGAGCAGTACTTC	CASKWSGTSGYEQYF
TRBJ2-6	TRBD1	TRBV14	NA	TGTGCCAGCAGCCACAGGACAGGGGGGGGCTCTGGGGCCAACGTCCTGACTTTC	CASSHRTGGGSGANVLTF
TRBJ1-1	NA	TRBV7-7	NA	TGTGCCAGCAGCTTAACTCAGGATTCTACTGAAGCTTTCTTT	CASSLTQDSTEAFF
TRBJ2-5	NA	TRBV5-5	NA	TGTGCCAGCAGCAATCCGGGACTCCTACAAGAGACCCAGTACTTC	CASSNPGLLQETQYF
TRBJ2-5	NA	TRBV7-7	NA	TGTGCTAGCAGCTTAGCCGGAGGGCTCCGGGAGACCCAGTACTTC	CASSLAGGLRETQYF
TRBJ2-1	TRBD1	TRBV7-3	NA	TGTGCCAGCGGATTACCCGGGACAGGGGGCGGTGAGCAGTTCTTC	CASGLPGTGGGEQFF
TRBJ2-2	TRBD1	TRBV5-6	NA	TGTGCCAGCAGCTCTATACGGACAGGGCGGGACACCGGGGAGCTGTTTTTT	CASSSIRTGRDTGELFF
TRBJ1-2	NA	TRBV6-6	NA	TGTGCCAGCAGTTACAAGGGGATTGACTATGGCTACACCTTC	CASSYKGIDYGYTF
TRBJ2-7	NA	TRBV19	NA	TGTGCCAGTAGTATGGGCGCAATCTCCTACGAGCAGTACTTC	CASSMGAISYEQYF
TRBJ2-1	TRBD2	TRBV10-3	NA	TGTGCCATCAGTCTGACTAGCGGTAGGAGCTCCTACAATGAGCAGTTCTTC	CAISLTSGRSSYNEQFF
TRBJ2-5	NA	TRBV5-1	NA	TGCGCCAGCAGTGAGACCCCCGGGGAGACCCAGTACTTC	CASSETPGETQYF
TRBJ1-6	NA	TRBV2	NA	TGTGCCAGCAGTCCGGATAATTCACCCCTCCACTTT	CASSPDNSPLHF
TRBJ1-4	TRBD1	TRBV9	NA	TGTGCCAGCACCTCCGGGACAGGGATTAAAGGACGAGGTGAAAAACTGTTTTTT	CASTSGTGIKGRGEKLFF
TRBJ1-2	NA	TRBV27	few	TGTGCCAGCAGTTTAGGGAGTGTTCCCCGGGGAGGCTACACCTTC	CASSLGSVPRGGYTF
TRBJ1-1	NA	TRBV5-6	NA	TGTGCCAGCAGCTTGCTCTCGGCGGAGAACACTGAAGCTTTCTTT	CASSLLSAENTEAFF
TRBJ2-7	TRBD1	TRBV13	NA	TGTGCCAGCAGCACCAAGACAGGGGGTCGCTACGAGCAGTACTTC	CASSTKTGGRYEQYF
TRBJ2-3	NA	TRBV12-5	NA	TGTGCTAGTGGTAAGCGGGCCCTGGCCGAGACAGATACGCAGTATTTT	CASGKRALAETDTQYF
TRBJ1-1	NA	TRBV29-1	NA	TGCAGCGGTCGCCTGACAGCGAACACTGAAGCTTTCTTT	CSGRLTANTEAFF
TRBJ2-5	TRBD2	TRBV12-3/TRBV12-4	NA	TGTGCCAGCAGCCAAAGCGGGGGTGAGACCCAGTACTTC	CASSQSGGETQYF
TRBJ2-7	TRBD1	TRBV5-4	NA	TGTGCCAGCAGCTTACTGGGACAGGGATTCTACGAGCAGTACTTC	CASSLLGQGFYEQYF
TRBJ2-3	TRBD2	TRBV27	NA	TGTGCCAGCAGTTCTCGGACTAGCGCATACACAGATACGCAGTATTTT	CASSSRTSAYTDTQYF
TRBJ2-7	TRBD1	TRBV11-3	NA	TGTGCCAGCAGCACCCGACAGGGAAGCTCCTACGAGCAGTACTTC	CASSTRQGSSYEQYF